This entry features one TCR beta chain sequence. The source of the sample is a study of blood T cell repertoires in COVID-19. For the study at large: Nucleic acid was either cDNA or gDNA, and it came from T cells, B-cell-depleted T cells, or PBMCs.

Participants were aged roughly 18 to 90 years, lived in under 30 US areas, and enrolled virtually. Recovery meant two consecutive negative NP/OP PCR tests, professional clearance, or resolved symptoms. The V segment lost 7 bases and the J segment 8 bases; nucleotides outside the gene matches: 9. The CDR3 contains 14 residues. Germline-derived CDR1 and CDR2 are KGHDR and SFDVKD. Original handling: Estimation of nucleated cell counts was performed using reference gene primer amplification. The method was immunoSEQ multiplex PCR; TCRdb's version includes in-frame clones alone and lacks a portion of them. V and J calls and clone size follow that table, whereas D and trimming were derived from the DNA. The sample holds under 300,000 clones, 82% seen once.

The chain recombines TRBV24-1 with TRBJ2-1, with 8 bases matching TRBD1. The sequencing input was PBMCs or T cells enriched from blood (not recorded which). The TCR comes from a man in his forties or fifties who had recovered from COVID-19. The CDR3, as DNA: TGTGCCACCAGACGGACAGGGAAAGGAGATGAGCAGTTCTTC. The encoded protein is CATRRTGKGDEQFF.